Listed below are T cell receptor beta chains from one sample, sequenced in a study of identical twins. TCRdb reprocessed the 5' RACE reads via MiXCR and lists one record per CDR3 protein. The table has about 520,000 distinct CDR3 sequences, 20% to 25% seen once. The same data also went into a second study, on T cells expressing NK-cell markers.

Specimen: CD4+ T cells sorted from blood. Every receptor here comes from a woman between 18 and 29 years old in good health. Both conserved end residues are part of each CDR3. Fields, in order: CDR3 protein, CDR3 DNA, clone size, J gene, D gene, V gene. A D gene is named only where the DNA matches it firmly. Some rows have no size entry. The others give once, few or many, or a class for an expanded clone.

CDR3: CASSPAGRDTQYF
DNA: TGTGCCAGCAGTCCGGCAGGGAGGGATACGCAGTATTTT
size: few
J: TRBJ2-3
D: -
V: TRBV6-2/TRBV6-3

CDR3: CASSDQGGTDTQYF
DNA: TGTGCCAGCAGTGATCAGGGAGGTACAGATACGCAGTATTTT
size: -
J: TRBJ2-3
D: -
V: TRBV2

CDR3: CASSTGTGYGYTF
DNA: TGTGCCAGCAGTACCGGGACAGGGTATGGCTACACCTTC
size: many
J: TRBJ1-2
D: TRBD1
V: TRBV6-1

CDR3: CASSKTMGGLQPQHF
DNA: TGTGCCAGCAGCAAAACGATGGGCGGACTCCAGCCCCAGCATTTT
size: few
J: TRBJ1-5
D: -
V: TRBV21-1

CDR3: CSARDSGGPETQYF
DNA: TGCAGTGCTAGAGATAGCGGGGGGCCTGAGACCCAGTACTTC
size: few
J: TRBJ2-5
D: TRBD2
V: TRBV20-1

CDR3: CATSDGGQAVNEQFF
DNA: TGTGCCACCAGTGACGGCGGACAGGCCGTAAATGAGCAGTTCTTC
size: -
J: TRBJ2-1
D: TRBD1
V: TRBV24-1

CDR3: CASSESTGQRGKTEAFF
DNA: TGTGCCAGCAGTGAATCGACAGGGCAGAGGGGGAAAACTGAAGCTTTCTTT
size: -
J: TRBJ1-1
D: TRBD1
V: TRBV9

CDR3: CASSQEAGTSGYYEQYF
DNA: TGCGCCAGCAGCCAAGAAGCCGGGACTAGCGGGTACTACGAGCAGTACTTC
size: few
J: TRBJ2-7
D: TRBD2
V: TRBV4-3

CDR3: CASSLSHEQYF
DNA: TGTGCCAGCAGCTTGAGTCACGAGCAGTACTTC
size: -
J: TRBJ2-7
D: -
V: TRBV5-6

CDR3: CASSLDMAQYF
DNA: TGTGCCAGCAGTTTAGACATGGCGCAGTATTTT
size: few
J: TRBJ2-3
D: -
V: TRBV12-3/TRBV12-4

CDR3: CASSVGRDEKLFF
DNA: TGTGCCAGCAGCGTAGGCAGGGATGAAAAACTGTTTTTT
size: few
J: TRBJ1-4
D: -
V: TRBV9

CDR3: CASSEQRKQYF
DNA: TGTGCCAGCAGTGAACAGCGCAAGCAGTACTTC
size: -
J: TRBJ2-7
D: -
V: TRBV6-5

CDR3: CASSSPNQGRNEQFF
DNA: TGTGCCAGCAGTTCCCCAAACCAGGGCCGCAATGAGCAGTTCTTC
size: -
J: TRBJ2-1
D: -
V: TRBV6-2/TRBV6-3

CDR3: CASSPGLAGVSDTQYF
DNA: TGTGCCAGCTCGCCGGGACTAGCGGGAGTTTCAGATACGCAGTATTTT
size: -
J: TRBJ2-3
D: TRBD2
V: TRBV18

CDR3: CASSYSEHYEQYF
DNA: TGTGCCAGCAGTTACTCAGAACACTACGAGCAGTACTTC
size: few
J: TRBJ2-7
D: -
V: TRBV6-5

CDR3: CASSAGPGQRYGYTF
DNA: TGTGCCAGCAGCGCGGGACCAGGACAGAGATATGGCTACACCTTC
size: few
J: TRBJ1-2
D: -
V: TRBV9

CDR3: CAIRGGLLLSYEQYF
DNA: TGTGCCATCAGGGGGGGACTCCTCCTATCCTACGAGCAGTACTTC
size: -
J: TRBJ2-7
D: -
V: TRBV10-3

CDR3: CASSPPWDTDTQYF
DNA: TGTGCCAGCTCACCACCTTGGGACACAGATACGCAGTATTTT
size: -
J: TRBJ2-3
D: -
V: TRBV18

CDR3: CASSFTGGRAFYEQYF
DNA: TGTGCCAGCAGCTTCACCGGCGGGAGGGCCTTTTACGAGCAGTACTTC
size: -
J: TRBJ2-7
D: TRBD2
V: TRBV11-2

CDR3: CASQQAGSYEQYF
DNA: TGCGCCAGTCAGCAGGCCGGCTCCTACGAGCAGTACTTC
size: -
J: TRBJ2-7
D: -
V: TRBV5-1

CDR3: CSARGSSGREDTQYF
DNA: TGCAGTGCTAGAGGAAGTAGCGGGAGGGAAGATACGCAGTATTTT
size: -
J: TRBJ2-3
D: TRBD2
V: TRBV20-1

CDR3: CSATKGGRAYEQYF
DNA: TGCAGTGCTACCAAAGGGGGCAGGGCCTACGAGCAGTACTTC
size: few
J: TRBJ2-7
D: TRBD1
V: TRBV20-1

CDR3: CASPDVTDTQYF
DNA: TGTGCCAGCCCCGACGTCACAGATACGCAGTATTTT
size: -
J: TRBJ2-3
D: -
V: TRBV21-1

CDR3: CASRKTGVDTEAFF
DNA: TGTGCCAGCAGAAAGACAGGGGTTGACACTGAAGCTTTCTTT
size: few
J: TRBJ1-1
D: TRBD1
V: TRBV3-1

CDR3: CSAPLAGSTDTQYF
DNA: TGCAGTGCACCATTAGCGGGGAGCACAGATACGCAGTATTTT
size: many
J: TRBJ2-3
D: TRBD2
V: TRBV20-1

CDR3: CAIGRLAGKDTQYF
DNA: TGTGCCATCGGCCGACTAGCGGGAAAAGATACGCAGTATTTT
size: -
J: TRBJ2-3
D: TRBD2
V: TRBV10-3

CDR3: CSATPLTRQGGIGTQYF
DNA: TGCAGTGCCACCCCCCTGACTAGACAGGGGGGAATAGGGACCCAGTACTTC
size: -
J: TRBJ2-5
D: TRBD1
V: TRBV20-1

CDR3: CASTNRANEQYF
DNA: TGTGCCAGCACCAATAGGGCCAACGAGCAGTACTTC
size: few
J: TRBJ2-7
D: -
V: TRBV12-3/TRBV12-4

CDR3: CASSLLLGTEQWEQFF
DNA: TGTGCCAGCAGCTTACTCTTAGGGACGGAACAATGGGAGCAGTTCTTC
size: -
J: TRBJ2-1
D: -
V: TRBV7-9

CDR3: CASSEGRFYEQYF
DNA: TGTGCCAGCAGTGAGGGAAGGTTCTACGAGCAGTACTTC
size: few
J: TRBJ2-7
D: -
V: TRBV6-1

CDR3: CASSIAGLADNEQFF
DNA: TGTGCCAGCAGCATAGCTGGACTAGCGGACAATGAGCAGTTCTTC
size: few
J: TRBJ2-1
D: TRBD2
V: TRBV11-3

CDR3: CSARQFNEQFF
DNA: TGCAGTGCGCGACAGTTTAATGAGCAGTTCTTC
size: few
J: TRBJ2-1
D: -
V: TRBV20-1

CDR3: CASSYALRVRVNSPLHF
DNA: TGTGCCAGCAGTTACGCCCTGAGAGTGCGCGTCAATTCACCCCTCCACTTT
size: few
J: TRBJ1-6
D: -
V: TRBV6-2/TRBV6-3

CDR3: CASSFRPSGRADEQYF
DNA: TGTGCCAGCAGTTTTAGACCTAGCGGGAGGGCGGACGAGCAGTACTTC
size: -
J: TRBJ2-7
D: TRBD2
V: TRBV12-3/TRBV12-4

CDR3: CASSSTSGNGEQFF
DNA: TGTGCCAGCAGCTCGACTAGCGGGAACGGTGAGCAGTTCTTC
size: few
J: TRBJ2-1
D: TRBD2
V: TRBV7-2

CDR3: CASSYSRTGIYTEAFF
DNA: TGTGCCAGCAGTTACTCCAGGACAGGGATATACACTGAAGCTTTCTTT
size: few
J: TRBJ1-1
D: TRBD1
V: TRBV6-5

CDR3: CASSVEGQQNTEAFF
DNA: TGTGCCAGCAGCGTGGAGGGACAGCAGAACACTGAAGCTTTCTTT
size: -
J: TRBJ1-1
D: TRBD1
V: TRBV9

CDR3: CASSLGLRGGKQYF
DNA: TGTGCCAGCAGCTTGGGCCTGCGTGGGGGAAAGCAGTATTTT
size: -
J: TRBJ2-3
D: -
V: TRBV5-5

CDR3: CSARSSSGYTF
DNA: TGCAGTGCTAGATCGAGTTCCGGCTACACCTTC
size: -
J: TRBJ1-2
D: -
V: TRBV20-1

CDR3: CSAKDPSARSYNEQFF
DNA: TGCAGTGCTAAAGACCCTAGCGCCCGCTCCTACAATGAGCAGTTCTTC
size: few
J: TRBJ2-1
D: -
V: TRBV20-1

CDR3: CSASLAGGRHEQYF
DNA: TGCAGTGCTTCCCTAGCGGGGGGGCGTCACGAGCAGTACTTC
size: few
J: TRBJ2-7
D: TRBD2
V: TRBV20-1

CDR3: CSANHRGRAKNIQYF
DNA: TGCAGTGCCAACCACAGGGGAAGAGCCAAAAACATTCAGTACTTC
size: -
J: TRBJ2-4
D: TRBD1
V: TRBV20-1

CDR3: CSNRGYNEKLFF
DNA: TGCAGTAACAGGGGGTATAATGAAAAACTGTTTTTT
size: few
J: TRBJ1-4
D: TRBD1
V: TRBV20-1

CDR3: CASSQGQGPSGNTIYF
DNA: TGCGCCAGCAGCCAGGGACAGGGGCCCTCTGGAAACACCATATATTTT
size: few
J: TRBJ1-3
D: TRBD1
V: TRBV4-1

CDR3: CSAPNINYGYTF
DNA: TGCAGTGCTCCAAACATAAACTATGGCTACACCTTC
size: -
J: TRBJ1-2
D: -
V: TRBV20-1

CDR3: CASSESGGNYGYTF
DNA: TGCGCCAGCAGTGAGTCGGGGGGCAACTATGGCTACACCTTC
size: -
J: TRBJ1-2
D: -
V: TRBV10-2

CDR3: CASNNRDGQFF
DNA: TGTGCCAGCAACAACAGGGACGGGCAGTTCTTC
size: many
J: TRBJ2-1
D: -
V: TRBV5-8

CDR3: CASSSLGGAYEQYF
DNA: TGTGCCAGCAGCTCCTTAGGGGGGGCCTACGAGCAGTACTTC
size: -
J: TRBJ2-7
D: -
V: TRBV12-3/TRBV12-4